This T cell receptor beta chain was sequenced in a study of shared clonotypes between healthy human individuals. As for the study in general: Donors consisted of two women and a few men between 18 and 49. For every donor, three CD4 naive, three CD4 memory, two CD8 naive and one CD8 memory plates were used.

CD45RO-negative, CCR7-positively selected cells formed the naive CD8 fraction, excluding terminally differentiated effector memory CD45RA+ cells. Remarks on this clone: Its antigen is unidentified.

CDR3 length: 15 amino acids. The ends lost 9 bases at V and 10 bases at J; junction bases unmatched: 13. Germline assignment: CDR1 MNHEY and CDR2 SMNVEV (reference sequence). Study conclusions and caveats: Naive subsets typically showed greater estimated richness than memory subsets.

Sequencing was performed with immunoSEQ multiplex PCR; in TCRdb, only in-frame clones are kept and a portion is missing. Of 1.5 million to 2.5 million clones detected, over 85% appear once; the ten largest clones hold more than 0.95%. The chain has TRBV27 and TRBJ2-3; TRBD2 matches 13 bases. The sequence was collected from a man younger than 35 in good health. Sequenced material: naive CD8+ T cells sorted from blood. The CDR3 DNA reads TGTGCCAGTCATTTACTAGCGGGGGGGCCGAATGCGCAGTATTTT. Translating it yields CASHLLAGGPNAQYF.